These 11 T cell receptor beta chains were sequenced from one sample in a study of cytomegalovirus exposure and HLA in healthy donors. The protocol was immunoSEQ multiplex PCR, while the TCRdb copy is restricted to in-frame clones and leaves out a portion. Among approximately 120,000 clones listed, roughly 90% were seen once. Sequenced input: PBMCs. The receptors come from a woman between 18 and 29 years old in good health and CMV-seronegative.

The rearrangement uses TRBV5-1 and TRBJ1-1, with TRBD1 matching over 7 bases. V gave up 4 bases and J gave up 7 bases; unmatched junction bases: 4. This CDR3 is built from 12 residues. Germline CDR1 is SGHRS and CDR2 is YFSETQ. CDR3 residues: CASSPRQGEAFF. CDR3 nucleotides: TGCGCCAGCAGCCCACGACAGGGTGAAGCTTTCTTT.

The CDR3 here is CAWSTGGSSYEQYF. CDR3 sequence (DNA): TGTGCCTGGAGCACAGGGGGGTCTTCCTACGAGCAGTACTTC. The genes are TRBV30 and TRBJ2-7, with TRBD1 matching over 8 bases. Looked up from germline, CDR1 is GTSNPN and CDR2 is SVGIG (reference sequence). CDR3 length: 14 amino acids. The V and J ends lost 3 bases and 1 base, in that order; junction bases with no gene match: 5. The full variable domain, completed using reference TRBV30 and TRBJ2-7, is SQTIHQWPATLVQPVGSPLSLECTVEGTSNPNLYWYRQAAGRGLQLLFYSVGIGQISSEVPQNLSASRPQDRQFILSSKKLLLSDSGFYLCAWSTGGSSYEQYFGPGTRLTVT.

This CDR3 is CASSFGSADTQYF. The CDR3 DNA reads TGTGCCAGCAGCTTCGGTAGCGCAGATACGCAGTATTTT. The V and J genes are TRBV5-5 and TRBJ2-3; D might be TRBD2 (5 bases). The CDR3 has 13 residues. The germline CDR1 and CDR2 sequences are SGHKS and YYEKEE (reference sequence). Trimming removed 2 bases from V and 4 bases from J, with 8 bases in between. Complete variable domain (other parts from reference TRBV5-5 and TRBJ2-3): DAGVTQSPTHLIKTRGQQVTLRCSPISGHKSVSWYQQVLGQGPQFIFQYYEKEERGRGNFPDRFSARQFPNYSSELNVNALLLGDSALYLCASSFGSADTQYFGPGTRLTVL.

DNA for the CDR3: TGCGCCAGCAGGTTAATAGCTATATCGCTTGGCTACACCTTC. Translation gives CASRLIAISLGYTF. This chain joins TRBV5-1 and TRBJ1-2; no clear D. Germline-derived CDR1 and CDR2 are SGHRS and YFSETQ. The CDR3 loop spans 14 amino acids. Trimming pared 5 bases from V and 7 bases from J, leaving 18 bases between. Filled out from reference TRBV5-1 and TRBJ1-2, the complete variable domain reads KAGVTQTPRYLIKTRGQQVTLSCSPISGHRSVSWYQQTPGQGLQFLFEYFSETQRNKGNFPGRFSGRQFSNSRSEMNVSTLELGDSALYLCASRLIAISLGYTFGSGTRLTVV.

This clone was detected once. The chain recombines TRBV5-1 with TRBJ2-4, with D possibly being TRBD1 (7 bases). The CDR3 runs to 13 residues. CDR1 SGHRS and CDR2 YFSETQ come from the germline V gene. The V end lost 1 base, the J end lost 8 bases, and 10 bases lay between the germline ends. CDR3 amino acids: CASSLTGEDIQYF. In nucleotides, the CDR3 is TGCGCCAGCAGCTTGACAGGGGAGGACATTCAGTACTTC.

This clone was detected only once. This chain links TRBV5-8 with TRBJ2-1; D uncertain. The germline gives CDR1 SGHTS, CDR2 YDEGEE. The CDR3 spans 14 residues. The V and J ends lost 2 bases and 9 bases respectively, with 15 bases between them. CDR3 region: CASSLAPGFREQFF. The CDR3 DNA follows: TGTGCCAGCAGCTTAGCACCCGGGTTCCGTGAGCAGTTCTTC. Based on the CDR3 plus reference TRBV5-8 and TRBJ2-1, the full variable domain is EAGVTQSPTHLIKTRGQQATLRCSPISGHTSVYWYQQALGLGLQFLLWYDEGEERNRGNFPPRFSGRQFPNYSSELNVNALELEDSALYLCASSLAPGFREQFFGPGTRLTVL.

This chain links TRBV4-1 with TRBJ2-3; D is possibly TRBD2 (7 bases). The CDR3 runs to 17 residues. CDR1 is MGHRA and CDR2 is YSYEKL in the germline V gene. Between the trimmed V and J ends, which lost 0 bases and 6 bases, there was a span of 19 bases. The CDR3 DNA reads as TGCGCCAGCAGCCAAGATTCGAGGGGGGGCGCGTGGGATACGCAGTATTTT. This codes for CASSQDSRGGAWDTQYF.

The rearrangement links TRBV11-1 to TRBJ2-7; D remains ambiguous. V shed 5 bases and J shed 1 base, with 12 bases lying between them. The CDR3 runs 14 residues. Germline V gene data show CDR1 as SGHAT and CDR2 as FQDESV (reference sequence). The DNA of the CDR3 is TGTGCCAGCAGCCTAGACGACTTATCCTACGAGCAGTACTTC. This translates into CASSLDDLSYEQYF.

CDR3 amino acids: CASGGGSSYNSPLHF. DNA for the CDR3: TGTGCCAGCGGGGGGGGTAGCTCCTATAATTCACCCCTCCACTTT. The rearrangement uses TRBV28 and TRBJ1-6, with D perhaps matching TRBD1 (5 bases). The length of the CDR3 is 15 residues. The V end lost 8 bases, the J end lost 0 bases, and 11 bases lay between the germline ends. The germline V gene encodes CDR1 MDHEN and CDR2 SYDVKM.

The V and J genes are TRBV9 and TRBJ1-2, with TRBD1 matching 7 bases. Germline V CDR1 and CDR2: SGDLS, YYNGEE. V gave up 3 bases and J gave up 3 bases; unmatched junction bases: 11. The CDR3 length is 16 residues. The CDR3 sequence is CASSGRHRGLDYGYTF. The CDR3, as DNA: TGTGCCAGCAGCGGCCGACACAGGGGTTTGGACTATGGCTACACCTTC.

The V call is TRBV6-5, the J call TRBJ1-2; 7 bases are shared with TRBD1. The CDR3 length is 13 residues. The V and J ends lost 5 bases and 4 bases, in that order; junction bases with no gene match: 4. CDR1 is MNHEY, CDR2 SVGAGI, per germline. CDR3 nucleotides: TGTGCCAGCAGTCTAGACAGGGCCTATGGCTACACCTTC. This encodes CASSLDRAYGYTF.